The clone carrying this T cell receptor beta chain came up once. The data originate from a study of shared clonotypes between healthy human individuals. Sorted-subset replicate PCRs used 200 ng DNA, approximately 27,000 T cell genomes. Sequencing used immunoSEQ multiplex PCR; TCRdb keeps in-frame clones, though not all of them. Of about 2.3 million clones in the sample, roughly 92% were seen once. Trimming stripped 0 bases from V and 2 bases from J, with 14 bases between. This CDR3 region has 17 residues. CDR1 and CDR2 from the germline V gene are KGHSH and LQKENI. The material sequenced was naive CD4+ T cells from PBMCs. Noted subset: CD45RA+ positively selected. The TCR sequence derives from a young man in good health. Some clones in this sample may be carry-over from other donors' samples. This rearrangement joins TRBV18 to TRBJ2-1; the D is unclear. The CDR3 loop is CASSPPGSQAAYNEQFF. Written as DNA, the CDR3 is TGTGCCAGCTCACCACCAGGTTCCCAGGCAGCCTACAATGAGCAGTTCTTC.